This TCR beta chain was retrieved from a study of OX40 agonist ivuxolimab in advanced cancers. For the wider study: Ivuxolimab was an agonistic, fully human IgG2 monoclonal antibody directed against OX40 (CD134), a costimulatory receptor. Intravenous ivuxolimab was administered to patients every 2 weeks at six dose levels: 0.01, 0.1, 0.3, 1.5, 3 and 10 mg/kg. Of the roughly 51 patients in dose escalation, about 20 had hepatocellular carcinoma, some 15 had melanoma, 9 had renal cell carcinoma and 9 had head and neck cancer. The dose-escalation cohort was almost 85% male with a mean age of approximately 60 years, ranging from roughly 20 to 80. Prior anti-PD-1, anti-PD-L1 or anti-CTLA-4 therapy was permitted, and checkpoint inhibitors had been received by around 39% of dose-escalation patients. Three dose-escalation patients achieved partial responses, one with hepatocellular carcinoma and two with cutaneous melanoma. Peripheral TCRbeta sequencing aimed to test whether ivuxolimab altered TCR sequence diversity and caused clonal T-cell expansion. The paper reports the monotherapy dose-escalation portion (N of about 54 patients) of the phase I ivuxolimab trial.

As to this clone: What antigen it recognizes has not been identified. The record has no base qualities; no much larger clone is one base away.

Genomic DNA was extracted from sorted cells for sequencing of the TCRbeta CDR3 region. The immunoSEQ Assay was used for sequencing of TCRbeta CDR3 regions. TCRdb re-hosts the immuneACCESS table, in-frame sequences only. Its copies lack some clones; in the studies checked, an unresolved V gene accounts for under half of them, and the cause for the rest is not known. The sample yields some 46,000 clones; around 94% were counted once. Of the sample, roughly 9.6% is held by the ten largest clones. V and J are truncated by 6 bases and 2 bases respectively, leaving an intervening sequence of 15 bases. CDR1 and CDR2 (SGHRS, YFSETQ) derive from the germline V gene. From cysteine to phenylalanine, the CDR3 is 14 amino acids long. The kept DNA is CDR3 alone, 42 bases in frame from the first base. What the research found in general, with its limitations: After ivuxolimab, CD8+ T cells had more expanded clones than CD4+ T cells on average. Low levels of normalized T-cell clonal expansion were also seen in some nonresponding patients. In the 0.1-3.0 mg/kg groups, partial responders had among the lowest normalized peripheral clonal expansion, particularly in CD8+ T cells. Which antigens the clonally expanded peripheral T cells were specific for was not determined. Clonal expansion of both CD4+ and CD8+ blood T cells was observed from baseline to week 6 at doses 0.1 to 3.0 mg/kg.

The trial excluded patients who had a history of autoimmune disease or who were on systemic immunosuppression. In every dose cohort, peripheral blood was drawn for TCR sequencing at baseline, cycle 4 day 1, and cycle 7 day 1. The samples were drawn from a first-in-human, open-label, multicenter phase I dose-escalation trial of ivuxolimab. Adults with locally advanced or metastatic melanoma, renal cell, hepatocellular, or head and neck squamous cell carcinoma were enrolled in the trial. Before TCR sequencing, CD4+ T cells and CD8+ T cells were sorted from peripheral blood as separate populations. Material: CD4+ or CD8+ T cells sorted from blood, obtained in a trial of the OX40 agonist ivuxolimab. The sequence links TRBV5-1 to TRBJ2-7; a tentative D match to TRBD1 spans 6 bases. The sequence was obtained from an adult with an advanced solid tumor such as melanoma, head and neck, liver or kidney cancer. The nucleotide sequence reads TGCGCCAGCACCCTCGGGACATCGGCCTACGAGCAGTACTTC. Protein translation: CASTLGTSAYEQYF.